The source of this TCR beta chain is a study of brain metastases from non-small cell lung cancer. Findings and limits, study-wide: Metastases had sparse T cells but largely shared repertoires with primaries. Compared with their matched primary tumors, 60% to 65% of brain metastases showed expanded T-cell clones. Brain metastases had lower T-cell infiltration than primary tumors.

The table came from immunoSEQ multiplex PCR; TCRdb's copy has only in-frame clones and leaves some out. The sample lists more than 2,000 clones, 84% occurring once. This clone has just one count. The antigen remains undetermined. The receptor comes from a donor at least 40 years old with non-small cell lung cancer. Specimen: primary lung tumor tissue.

This CDR3 is CASSLVAAGGPDTQYF. Written as DNA, the CDR3 is TGTGCCAGCAGCTTAGTCGCGGCAGGGGGCCCAGATACGCAGTATTTT. V is TRBV11-2 and J is TRBJ2-3, with TRBD1 identical over 8 bases. This CDR3 is built from 16 residues. V gave up 1 base and J gave up 4 bases; unmatched junction bases: 7. CDR1 and CDR2 from the germline V gene are SGHAT and FQNNGV.